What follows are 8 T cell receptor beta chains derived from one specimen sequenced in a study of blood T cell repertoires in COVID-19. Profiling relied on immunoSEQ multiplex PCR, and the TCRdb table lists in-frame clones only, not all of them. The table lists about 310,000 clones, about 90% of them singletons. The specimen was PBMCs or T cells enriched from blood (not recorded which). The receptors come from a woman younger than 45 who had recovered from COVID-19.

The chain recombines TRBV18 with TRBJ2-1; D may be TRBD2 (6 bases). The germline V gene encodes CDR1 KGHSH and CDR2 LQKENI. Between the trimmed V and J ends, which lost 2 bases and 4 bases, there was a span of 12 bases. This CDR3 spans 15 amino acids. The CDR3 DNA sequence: TGTGCCAGCTCACCAGTGGCGGGAAAGTACAATGAGCAGTTCTTC. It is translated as CASSPVAGKYNEQFF.

The CDR3 spells CAWSWGLEQFF. The CDR3 nucleotides read TGTGCCTGGAGCTGGGGCCTTGAGCAGTTCTTC. The chain combines TRBV30 with TRBJ2-1; maybe TRBD1 (5 bases). The V gene lost 3 bases and the J gene lost 9 bases, with 9 bases spanning the gap. Germline loops: CDR1 GTSNPN, CDR2 SVGIG (reference sequence). The CDR3 is 11 amino acids.

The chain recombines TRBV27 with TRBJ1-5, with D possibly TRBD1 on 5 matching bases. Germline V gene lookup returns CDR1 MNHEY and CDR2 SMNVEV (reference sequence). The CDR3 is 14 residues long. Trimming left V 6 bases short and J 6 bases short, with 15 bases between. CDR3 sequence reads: CASSRGTTPQPQHF. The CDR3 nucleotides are TGTGCCAGCAGCCGGGGGACGACTCCTCAGCCCCAGCATTTT.

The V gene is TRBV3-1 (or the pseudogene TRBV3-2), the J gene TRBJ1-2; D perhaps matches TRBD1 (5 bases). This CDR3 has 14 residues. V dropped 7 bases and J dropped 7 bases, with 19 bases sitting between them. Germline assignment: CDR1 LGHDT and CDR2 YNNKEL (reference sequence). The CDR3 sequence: CASTTGVSGGGYTF. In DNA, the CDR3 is TGTGCCAGCACTACAGGTGTGTCGGGGGGTGGCTACACCTTC.

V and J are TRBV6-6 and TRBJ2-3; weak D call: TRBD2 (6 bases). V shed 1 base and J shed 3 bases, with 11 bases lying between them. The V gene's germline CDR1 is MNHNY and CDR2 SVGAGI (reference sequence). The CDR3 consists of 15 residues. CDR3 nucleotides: TGTGCCAGCAGTTACTTGACAAGCGGGACAGATACGCAGTATTTT. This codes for CASSYLTSGTDTQYF.

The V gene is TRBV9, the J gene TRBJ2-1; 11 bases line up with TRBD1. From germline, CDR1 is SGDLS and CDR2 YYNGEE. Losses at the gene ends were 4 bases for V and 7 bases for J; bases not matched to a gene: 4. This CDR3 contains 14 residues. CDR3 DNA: TGTGCCAGCAGCTGGACAGGGGGCTCTAATGAGCAGTTCTTC. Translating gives CASSWTGGSNEQFF. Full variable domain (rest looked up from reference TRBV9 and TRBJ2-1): DSGVTQTPKHLITATGQRVTLRCSPRSGDLSVYWYQQSLDQGLQFLIQYYNGEERAKGNILERFSAQQFPDLHSELNLSSLELGDSALYFCASSWTGGSNEQFFGPGTRLTVL.

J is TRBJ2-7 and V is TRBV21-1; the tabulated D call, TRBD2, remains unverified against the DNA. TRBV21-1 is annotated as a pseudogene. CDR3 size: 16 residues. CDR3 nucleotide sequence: TGTGCCAGCCGACTACCTAGCGGGAGGATTCCCTACGAGCAGTACTTC. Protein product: CASRLPSGRIPYEQYF.

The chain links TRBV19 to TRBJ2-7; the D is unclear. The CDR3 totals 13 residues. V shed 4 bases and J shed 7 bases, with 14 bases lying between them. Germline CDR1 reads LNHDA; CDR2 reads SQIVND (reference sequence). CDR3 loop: CASSTLAGMEQYF. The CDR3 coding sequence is TGTGCCAGTAGTACGCTCGCCGGTATGGAGCAGTACTTC.